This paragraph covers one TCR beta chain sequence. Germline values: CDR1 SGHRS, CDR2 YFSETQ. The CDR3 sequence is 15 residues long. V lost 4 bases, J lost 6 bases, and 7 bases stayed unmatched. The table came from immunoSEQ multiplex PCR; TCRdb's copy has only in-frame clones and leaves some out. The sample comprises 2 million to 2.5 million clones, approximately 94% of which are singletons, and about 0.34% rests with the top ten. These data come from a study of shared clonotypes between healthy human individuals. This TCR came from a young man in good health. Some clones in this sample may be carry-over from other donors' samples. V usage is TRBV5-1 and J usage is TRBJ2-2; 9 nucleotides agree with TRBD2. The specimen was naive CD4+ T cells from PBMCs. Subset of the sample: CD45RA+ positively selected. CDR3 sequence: CASSRGLASSGELFF. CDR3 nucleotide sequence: TGCGCCAGCAGCAGGGGACTAGCCTCCTCCGGGGAGCTGTTTTTT.